The present T cell receptor beta chain was sequenced within a study of blood T cell repertoires in COVID-19. The germline V and J ends were trimmed by 2 bases and 13 bases, with 9 bases remaining between them. In germline, CDR1 is LNHDA, CDR2 SQIVND (reference sequence). This CDR3 region has 12 residues. Measured with immunoSEQ multiplex PCR; TCRdb has only the in-frame clones, and not every one. The table shows around 310,000 clones, with about 88% occurring only once. The sample was PBMCs or T cells enriched from blood (not recorded which). The receptor's source is a woman aged 40 to 50 who had recovered from COVID-19. V and J are TRBV19 and TRBJ1-6, with D uncertain. CDR3 sequence reads: CASSIMEGPLHF. CDR3 in DNA: TGTGCCAGTAGTATAATGGAGGGCCCCCTCCACTTT.